These 24 T cell receptor beta chains came from one sample sequenced in a study of CD8 T cells in ankylosing spondylitis. A single record per CDR3 protein comes from TCRdb applying MiXCR to the 5' RACE reads. Found here are some 220,000 distinct CDR3 sequences, about 7% of them singletons; the top ten hold more than 13%. Study-level results: A motif in TCR beta, a set of eight or nine highly homologous variants, appeared characteristic of ankylosing spondylitis blood.

Antigen specificity for these receptors is unknown. The material sequenced was blood, either unsorted or a sorted T cell fraction (not recorded which). Receptors were obtained from a male donor with ankylosing spondylitis.

This clonotype was seen at least ten times. This chain connects TRBV6-1 to TRBJ1-4; TRBD1 might be the D (5 bases). Trimming removed 6 bases from V and 0 bases from J, with 26 bases in between. The CDR3 consists of 20 residues. The germline V gene has CDR1 MNHNS and CDR2 SASEGT. The CDR3 protein is CASRDTKGEISLATNEKLFF. For the CDR3, the DNA is TGTGCCAGCAGAGATACCAAAGGGGAAATCTCCCTCGCAACTAATGAAAAACTGTTTTTT.

This clonotype was counted many times. The V gene is TRBV20-1, the J gene TRBJ1-1, with no clear D. Deletions cut 6 bases from V and 6 bases from J, with 20 bases between. The CDR3 spans 14 residues. Germline CDR1 reads DFQATT; CDR2 reads SNEGSKA (reference sequence). Written as DNA, the CDR3 is TGCAGTGCCCCAAAGATTTCTGGGAGCCCTGAAGCTTTCTTT. This encodes CSAPKISGSPEAFF.

This clonotype was seen more than once but under ten times. The J gene is TRBJ2-3, the V gene TRBV11-1, with TRBD2 matching 12 bases. From germline, CDR1 is SGHAT and CDR2 FQDESV (reference sequence). The CDR3 is 19 residues long. V trimming: 7 bases; J trimming: 3 bases; junction bases outside the gene matches: 17. CDR3 amino acids: CASTIPMDRTSGATDTQYF. The DNA for the CDR3 is TGTGCCAGCACCATTCCTATGGACCGGACTAGCGGGGCTACAGATACGCAGTATTTT.

At least ten counts were recorded for this clonotype. The J gene is TRBJ2-2, the V gene TRBV28, with a weak D call TRBD1 (5 bases). The CDR3 has 15 amino acids. The germline gives CDR1 MDHEN, CDR2 SYDVKM. The V and J ends lost 6 bases and 4 bases respectively, with 15 bases between them. CDR3 bases: TGTGCCAGCAGCTTCCCCAGACAGATCACCGGGGAGCTGTTTTTT. Translation: CASSFPRQITGELFF.

This clonotype has at least ten counts. The CDR3 sequence is CASSSTSGRRGEQFF. The CDR3 bases are TGTGCCAGCAGCTCTACTAGCGGGAGGCGGGGTGAGCAGTTCTTC. V gene TRBV7-8 combines with J gene TRBJ2-1; 12 bases are shared with TRBD2. Germline-derived CDR1 and CDR2 are SGHVS and FQNEAQ. The CDR3 sequence is 15 residues long. The junction had 7 bases not matched to a gene; V was cut back by 4 bases and J by 9 bases.

The chain carries TRBV11-2 and TRBJ1-6; D uncertain. The germline CDR1 and CDR2 sequences are SGHAT and FQNNGV. Trimming left V 1 base short and J 8 bases short, with 21 bases between. The CDR3 is made up of 18 amino acids. CDR3 sequence: CASSLVPGLAVCDSPLHF. CDR3 in DNA: TGTGCCAGCAGCTTAGTCCCGGGCTTAGCGGTGTGTGATTCACCCCTCCACTTT.

The table lists this clonotype with many counts. The chain carries TRBV20-1 and TRBJ1-6; perhaps TRBD1 as D (6 bases). This CDR3 comprises 15 residues. Germline CDR1 DFQATT, CDR2 SNEGSKA (reference sequence). Trimming stripped 3 bases from V and 3 bases from J, with 12 bases between. The CDR3 reads CSARLTGRYNSPLHF. CDR3 coding DNA: TGCAGTGCTAGGCTTACAGGGCGCTATAATTCACCCCTCCACTTT.

This CDR3 reads CASSHIPGGNEQFF. The CDR3 nucleotides are TGCGCCAGCAGCCACATACCGGGGGGAAATGAGCAGTTCTTC. J is TRBJ2-1 and V is TRBV4-3, with TRBD2 identical over 7 bases. Germline lookup yields CDR1 LGHNA and CDR2 YSLEER. This CDR3 region has 14 residues. The V and J ends lost 3 bases and 7 bases, in that order; junction bases with no gene match: 6.

This clonotype was seen at least ten times. The CDR3 region is CASSQGVKETEAFF. The CDR3 DNA reads TGCGCCAGCAGCCAAGGAGTCAAGGAGACTGAAGCTTTCTTT. This sequence joins TRBV4-3 and TRBJ1-1; D is unclear. The germline gives CDR1 LGHNA, CDR2 YSLEER. Deletions cut 1 base from V and 5 bases from J, with 11 bases between. The CDR3 consists of 14 residues.

This clonotype was recorded many times. This chain joins TRBV12-3 or TRBV12-4 and TRBJ1-2; D is undetermined. CDR3 length: 12 residues. Trimming removed 6 bases from V and 0 bases from J, with 5 bases in between. The chain's CDR3 is CASSGSNYGYTF. The CDR3 nucleotides read TGTGCCAGCAGCGGGTCTAACTATGGCTACACCTTC.

The sample holds many counts of this clonotype. V is TRBV6-4 and J is TRBJ2-2, with D possibly matching TRBD1 (5 bases). The CDR3 extends over 15 amino acids. Germline assignment: CDR1 MRHNA and CDR2 SNTAGT. With 3 bases removed from V and 3 bases from J, the gap between germline ends came to 11 bases. CDR3 in amino acids: CASSEGKQDTGELFF. The CDR3 DNA is TGTGCCAGCAGTGAGGGGAAACAGGACACCGGGGAGCTGTTTTTT.

This clonotype was detected only a few times. V usage is TRBV12-3 or TRBV12-4 and J usage is TRBJ2-1; D unclear. This CDR3 contains 13 residues. The V gene lost 0 bases and the J gene lost 6 bases, with 6 bases spanning the gap. As DNA, the CDR3 is TGTGCCAGCAGTTTAGCGCCCCCCAATGAGCAGTTCTTC. This translates into CASSLAPPNEQFF.

Notes on this clonotype: A single base separates this from a much larger clone, so it may be a read error. V usage is TRBV7-9 and J usage is TRBJ2-3, with 8 positions matching TRBD1. The CDR3 is 13 residues long. The V gene's germline CDR1 is SEHNR and CDR2 FQNEAQ (reference sequence). CDR3 amino acids: CDSTRGRTDTQYF. Here the CDR3 DNA reads TGTGACAGCACCAGGGGGCGAACAGATACGCAGTATTTT.

This clonotype was seen only a few times. The rearrangement links TRBV7-2 to TRBJ2-5; D may be TRBD2 (6 bases). This CDR3 region has 12 residues. Looked up from germline, CDR1 is SGHTA and CDR2 is FQGNSA. The V end lost 5 bases, the J end lost 7 bases, and 11 bases lay between the germline ends. CDR3 sequence: CASSRGLGTQYF. The CDR3 coding sequence is TGTGCCAGCAGCCGGGGGTTGGGGACCCAGTACTTC.

Concerning this clonotype: One end of the junction fails to match germline, which may point to a read error. The chain couples TRBV7-7 to TRBJ2-2; 8 bases line up with TRBD2. There are 16 residues in the CDR3. CDR1 is SSHAT, CDR2 FNYEAQ, per germline (reference sequence). DNA of the CDR3: TGTGCTAGCAGCTTACTCCTCGGGGGGGACACCGGGGAGCTGTTTTTT. Residues: CASSLLLGGDTGELFF.

This clonotype was counted many times. The CDR3 spells CASSLRLAGGPTDTQYF. DNA of the CDR3: TGTGCCAGCAGCCTCCGACTAGCGGGGGGACCCACAGATACGCAGTATTTT. The chain joins TRBV9 to TRBJ2-3; 13 bases agree with TRBD2. This CDR3 has 17 amino acids. Germline V CDR1 and CDR2: SGDLS, YYNGEE. V was pared by 4 bases and J by 2 bases, with 7 bases of the junction left unmatched.

This clonotype occurred many times. J is TRBJ2-2 and V is TRBV5-1; TRBD1 matches 9 bases. The J segment lost 6 bases and the V segment lost 5 bases, leaving 8 bases of the junction unmatched. The germline V gene encodes CDR1 SGHRS and CDR2 YFSETQ. The CDR3 length is 15 residues. The CDR3 sequence is CASRGRTGDAGELFF. The CDR3 DNA reads TGCGCCAGCAGGGGACGGACAGGGGACGCCGGGGAGCTGTTTTTT.

In this sample, this clonotype turned up many times. The genes are TRBV9 and TRBJ2-1, with 8 bases fitting TRBD1. Germline V gene sequence: CDR1 SGDLS, CDR2 YYNGEE. CDR3 length equals 17 residues. Unmatched junction bases numbered 12, after V lost 0 bases and J lost 7 bases. The CDR3, as DNA: TGTGCCAGCAGCGTAGCCCCAACAGGGGGGTTTAAGAATGAGCAGTTCTTC. The encoded protein is CASSVAPTGGFKNEQFF.

The table lists this clonotype with many counts. The chain couples TRBV27 to TRBJ2-3; 12 bases match TRBD2. J lost 2 bases, V lost 5 bases, and 8 bases had no gene match. Germline V gene sequence: CDR1 MNHEY, CDR2 SMNVEV (reference sequence). CDR3 length: 17 amino acids. The CDR3 here is CASSTRTSGAYTDTQYF. The DNA for the CDR3 is TGTGCCAGCAGTACTAGGACTAGCGGGGCCTACACAGATACGCAGTATTTT.

At least ten counts were recorded for this clonotype. The chain recombines TRBV9 with TRBJ1-1; D is unresolved. The V end was cut by 2 bases, the J end by 4 bases, with 9 bases between. This CDR3 has 13 amino acids. Germline V lookup: CDR1 SGDLS, CDR2 YYNGEE. CDR3 coding DNA: TGTGCCAGCAGCGTTGGGCGAGCCACTGAAGCTTTCTTT. This gives the protein CASSVGRATEAFF. Based on the CDR3 plus reference TRBV9 and TRBJ1-1, the full variable domain is DSGVTQTPKHLITATGQRVTLRCSPRSGDLSVYWYQQSLDQGLQFLIQYYNGEERAKGNILERFSAQQFPDLHSELNLSSLELGDSALYFCASSVGRATEAFFGQGTRLTVV.

The table lists this clonotype with many counts. This sequence joins TRBV12-3 or TRBV12-4 and TRBJ2-2; 7 nucleotides match TRBD2. The CDR3 totals 17 residues. V lost 1 base, J lost 3 bases, and 8 bases stayed unmatched. The DNA for the CDR3 is TGTGCCAGCAGTTTAGATACGACTAGCCGCCACACCGGGGAGCTGTTTTTT. Translated: CASSLDTTSRHTGELFF.

V usage is TRBV6-5 and J usage is TRBJ2-5, with 9 bases identical to TRBD2. Germline CDR1 reads MNHEY; CDR2 reads SVGAGI. The trim removed 0 bases at V and 1 base at J, leaving 0 bases unmatched. This CDR3 has 15 residues. The CDR3 DNA is TGTGCCAGCAGTTACTCTAGCGGGAGCCAAGAGACCCAGTACTTC. Residues: CASSYSSGSQETQYF.

This clonotype was counted ten times or more. V and J are TRBV5-1 and TRBJ2-1; D might be TRBD1 (6 bases). This CDR3 spans 15 amino acids. The V gene's germline CDR1 is SGHRS and CDR2 YFSETQ. The ends were cut back, 0 bases at V and 1 base at J, with 8 bases in the middle. CDR3 sequence (DNA): TGCGCCAGCAGCTTGGAGGACAGTTCCTACAATGAGCAGTTCTTC. Encoded protein: CASSLEDSSYNEQFF.

This clonotype was observed a few times. The chain carries TRBV4-3 and TRBJ1-4; 8 bases fit TRBD1. The V gene end was trimmed by 3 bases and the J gene end by 5 bases; junction bases not matched to a gene: 5. There are 15 residues in the CDR3. Germline loops: CDR1 LGHNA, CDR2 YSLEER. The CDR3 nucleotides read TGCGCCAGCAGCCAGCAGGGGGCACGAAATGAAAAACTGTTTTTT. This encodes CASSQQGARNEKLFF.